Listed here are 20 T cell receptor beta chains from one sample, sequenced in a study of blood T cells in healthy people across ages. Primed by a sample-barcoded 5' primer and a J-beta primer mix, a second PCR proceeded for roughly 7 to 11 cycles. TCRdb used MiXCR to reprocess the 5' RACE reads, holding one entry per CDR3 protein. Here the sample spans about 1,800,000 distinct CDR3 sequences, roughly 28% being singletons. Specimen: blood. These receptors originate from a woman aged 30 to 39 in good health.

This clonotype was seen a handful of times. This chain links TRBV7-2 with TRBJ2-3; D perhaps matches TRBD2 (6 bases). The CDR3 runs 17 residues. CDR1 is SGHTA and CDR2 is FQGNSA in the germline V gene. The ends were cut back, 2 bases at V and 4 bases at J, with 19 bases in the middle. CDR3 coding DNA: TGTGCCAGCAGCTTAATGTTCGTCGGGAGAGGATCAGATACGCAGTATTTT. Encoded protein: CASSLMFVGRGSDTQYF.

The chain has TRBV5-6 and TRBJ2-5, with D hard to call. V shed 0 bases and J shed 2 bases, with 11 bases lying between them. From germline, CDR1 is SGHDT and CDR2 YYEEEE. The CDR3 is 15 amino acids. The CDR3 nucleotides read TGTGCCAGCAGCTTGGTGCCGGGTTTGCAAGAGACCCAGTACTTC. This encodes CASSLVPGLQETQYF.

A single count supports this clonotype. CDR3 loop: CASSLGQPEGQYF. The CDR3 DNA is TGTGCCAGCAGCTTAGGACAGCCGGAAGGGCAGTACTTC. The V and J genes are TRBV7-2 and TRBJ2-7; a weak D match, TRBD1 (5 bases). Per the germline V gene, CDR1 is SGHTA and CDR2 is FQGNSA. This CDR3 comprises 13 residues. Trimming left V 1 base short and J 9 bases short, with 13 bases between.

The sample holds a few counts of this clonotype. As DNA, the CDR3 is TGTGCCAGCAGTCCCTCCGGACAGGGGGATAATTCACCCCTCCACTTT. Its translation is CASSPSGQGDNSPLHF. The rearrangement links TRBV12-3 or TRBV12-4 to TRBJ1-6; TRBD1 agrees at 10 bases. The V gene end was trimmed by 5 bases and the J gene end by 5 bases; junction bases not matched to a gene: 6. The CDR3 contains 16 residues.

The chain is built from TRBV2 and TRBJ2-7; D is unclear. This CDR3 comprises 16 residues. Per germline, CDR1 SNHLY and CDR2 FYNNEI. Trimming removed 2 bases from V and 0 bases from J, with 14 bases in between. The chain's CDR3 is CASSESFSSDSYEQYF. The CDR3 bases are TGTGCCAGCAGTGAAAGCTTTTCTTCTGACTCCTACGAGCAGTACTTC.

This rearrangement joins TRBV29-1 to TRBJ2-6, with 15 bases that match TRBD2. This CDR3 has 16 residues. The germline CDR1 and CDR2 sequences are SQVTM and ANQGSEA. The CDR3 protein is CCIRTSGRAGANVLTF. The CDR3 DNA reads TGCTGCATCCGGACTAGCGGGAGGGCTGGGGCCAACGTCCTGACTTTC.

This clonotype was counted only a few times. This sequence joins TRBV20-1 and TRBJ2-1; D is undetermined. The V end was cut by 1 base, the J end by 14 bases, with 15 bases between. The CDR3 has 12 amino acids. Per the germline V gene, CDR1 is DFQATT and CDR2 is SNEGSKA (reference sequence). CDR3 nucleotide sequence: TGCAGTGCTAGAGGACTCCCCGGGTTCGAGTTCTTC. This gives the protein CSARGLPGFEFF.

The V and J genes are TRBV7-9 and TRBJ2-7, with D possibly matching TRBD1 (5 bases). The CDR3 is 15 amino acids. Trimming left V 2 bases short and J 7 bases short, with 18 bases between. Germline CDR1 SEHNR, CDR2 FQNEAQ (reference sequence). CDR3 residues: CASSLSQGTYNEQYF. In DNA form, the CDR3 reads TGTGCCAGCAGCTTATCGCAGGGTACTTACAATGAGCAGTACTTC.

V gene TRBV5-4 combines with J gene TRBJ2-3, with TRBD2 matching 7 bases. This CDR3 contains 16 residues. The trim removed 4 bases at V and 7 bases at J, leaving 15 bases unmatched. Germline loops: CDR1 SGHNT, CDR2 YYREEE (reference sequence). DNA of the CDR3: TGTGCCAGCAGCGGCCAGGGAGCGGGGATTTCCAATACGCAGTATTTT. The encoded protein is CASSGQGAGISNTQYF.

This clonotype was observed a few times. The rearrangement uses TRBV7-2 and TRBJ1-2, with D tentatively TRBD1 (6 bases). CDR1 is SGHTA and CDR2 is FQGNSA in the germline V gene. The CDR3 contains 17 residues. V lost 5 bases and J 8 bases, leaving 27 bases between the germline ends. Written as DNA, the CDR3 is TGTGCCAGCAGCATACACGGAGCCAGGGGTCAATCCGAAGGCTACACCTTC. Its translation is CASSIHGARGQSEGYTF.

The chain couples TRBV11-2 to TRBJ2-4; D possibly uses TRBD1 or TRBD2 (5 bases each). Germline assignment: CDR1 SGHAT and CDR2 FQNNGV. The CDR3 contains 11 residues. V gave up 5 bases and J gave up 10 bases, with 9 bases separating them. The CDR3 DNA is TGTGCCAGCAGCATCGAGGGGATTCAGTACTTC. It translates to CASSIEGIQYF.

Only a few counts were recorded for this clonotype. J is TRBJ2-2 and V is TRBV20-1; TRBD1 matches 7 bases. The germline V gene has CDR1 DFQATT and CDR2 SNEGSKA (reference sequence). V was pared by 5 bases and J by 0 bases, with 3 bases of the junction left unmatched. This CDR3 contains 14 residues. The CDR3, as DNA: TGCAGTGCTCCGGGACAGCCGAACACCGGGGAGCTGTTTTTT. Residues: CSAPGQPNTGELFF.

This clonotype was recorded a few times. This chain joins TRBV3-1 and TRBJ1-2; TRBD1 agrees at 10 bases. V lost 4 bases, J lost 7 bases, and 3 bases stayed unmatched. Per the germline V gene, CDR1 is LGHDT and CDR2 is YNNKEL (reference sequence). This CDR3 spans 13 amino acids. This CDR3 reads CASSPRDRGGYTF. CDR3 bases: TGTGCCAGCAGCCCCCGGGACAGGGGTGGCTACACCTTC.

The chain joins TRBV5-1 to TRBJ2-5; D is possibly TRBD2 (6 bases). CDR1 and CDR2 (germline): SGHRS, YFSETQ. The V end lost 2 bases, the J end lost 1 base, and 15 bases lay between the germline ends. The CDR3 is 16 residues long. CDR3 nucleotides: TGCGCCAGCAGCTTTGGAGGGGCACTAATCCAAGAGACCCAGTACTTC. Encoded protein: CASSFGGALIQETQYF.

V is TRBV28 and J is TRBJ2-4, with 8 nucleotides matching TRBD2. The CDR3 contains 13 residues. Germline loops: CDR1 MDHEN, CDR2 SYDVKM. Trimming cost V 7 bases and J 9 bases; bases outside gene matches: 8. The CDR3 DNA sequence: TGTGCCAGCACAGCGGGGGCCGGGGGCATTCAGTACTTC. Its translation: CASTAGAGGIQYF.

V and J are TRBV29-1 and TRBJ2-1; D remains ambiguous. The CDR3 has 11 residues. V shed 6 bases and J shed 6 bases, with 9 bases lying between them. Germline V gene data show CDR1 as SQVTM and CDR2 as ANQGSEA. The CDR3 spells CSVEICNEQFF. For the CDR3, the DNA is TGCAGCGTCGAGATATGCAATGAGCAGTTCTTC.

For this clonotype: Its ends do not fully match the called genes, so a read error is possible. J is TRBJ1-2 and V is TRBV28; D is ambiguous. This CDR3 is built from 13 residues. Germline assignment: CDR1 MDHEN and CDR2 SYDVKM. In DNA form, the CDR3 reads TGTGCCAGCAGCTCGGACGGGAACTGTGGCTACACCTTC. Amino acids: CASSSDGNCGYTF.

This clonotype was counted many times. This chain links TRBV14 with TRBJ2-7, with TRBD1 matching 8 bases. CDR1 and CDR2 from the germline V gene are SGHDN and FVKESK. V dropped 4 bases and J dropped 3; count of bases not matched to a gene: 8. This CDR3 region has 15 residues. CDR3 loop: CASSPRSGGHYEQYF. The CDR3, as DNA: TGTGCCAGCAGCCCGCGATCAGGGGGCCACTACGAGCAGTACTTC.

This chain links TRBV4-2 with TRBJ2-1, with 9 bases aligning to TRBD2. This CDR3 has 13 residues. V lost 11 bases to trimming and J lost 7 bases; unmatched junction nucleotides: 9. The germline V gene has CDR1 LGHNA and CDR2 YNFKEQ. The DNA for the CDR3 is TGTGCCTCGAGGGCAGCGGGGGGTAATGAGCAGTTCTTC. Amino acid sequence: CASRAAGGNEQFF.

About this clonotype itself: A much larger clone differs by one base, so this may be a read error. This chain joins TRBV20-1 and TRBJ2-7, with no clear D. The germline gives CDR1 DFQATT, CDR2 SNEGSKA (reference sequence). The ends were cut back, 0 bases at V and 3 bases at J, with 15 bases in the middle. The CDR3 is 15 amino acids. Here the CDR3 reads CSAREYGRVDYEQYF. The CDR3 nucleotides read TGCAGTGCTAGAGAGTATGGCAGAGTGGACTACGAGCAGTACTTC.